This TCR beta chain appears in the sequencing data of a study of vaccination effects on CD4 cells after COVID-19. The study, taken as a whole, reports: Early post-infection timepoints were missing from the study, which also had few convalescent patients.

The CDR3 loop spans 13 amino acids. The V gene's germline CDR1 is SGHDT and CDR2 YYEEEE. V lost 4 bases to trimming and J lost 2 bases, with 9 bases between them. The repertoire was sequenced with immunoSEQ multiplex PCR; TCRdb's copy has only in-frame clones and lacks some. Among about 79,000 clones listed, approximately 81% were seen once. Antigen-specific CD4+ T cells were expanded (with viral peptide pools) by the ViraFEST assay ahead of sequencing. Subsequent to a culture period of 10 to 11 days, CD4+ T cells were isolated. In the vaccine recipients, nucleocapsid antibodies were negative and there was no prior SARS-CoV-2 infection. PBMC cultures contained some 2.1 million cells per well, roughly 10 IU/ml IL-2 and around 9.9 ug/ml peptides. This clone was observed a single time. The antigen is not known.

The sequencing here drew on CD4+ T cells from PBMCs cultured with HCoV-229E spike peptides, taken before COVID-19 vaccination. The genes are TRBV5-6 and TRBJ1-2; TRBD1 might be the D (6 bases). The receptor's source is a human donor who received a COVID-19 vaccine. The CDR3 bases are TGTGCCAGCAGCCTTGGACAGAACTATGGCTACACCTTC. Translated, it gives CASSLGQNYGYTF.